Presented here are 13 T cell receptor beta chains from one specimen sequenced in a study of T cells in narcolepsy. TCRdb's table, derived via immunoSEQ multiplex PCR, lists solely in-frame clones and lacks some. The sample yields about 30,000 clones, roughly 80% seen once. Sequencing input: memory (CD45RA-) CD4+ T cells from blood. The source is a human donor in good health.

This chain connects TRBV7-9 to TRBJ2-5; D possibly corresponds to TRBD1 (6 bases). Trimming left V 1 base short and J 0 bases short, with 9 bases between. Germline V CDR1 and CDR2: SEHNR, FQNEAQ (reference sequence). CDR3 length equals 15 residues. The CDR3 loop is CASSLVGGNQETQYF. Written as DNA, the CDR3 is TGTGCCAGCAGCTTAGTAGGGGGAAACCAAGAGACCCAGTACTTC. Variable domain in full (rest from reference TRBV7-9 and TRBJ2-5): DTGVSQNPRHKITKRGQNVTFRCDPISEHNRLYWYRQTLGQGPEFLTYFQNEAQLEKSRLLSDRFSAERPKGSFSTLEIQRTEQGDSAMYLCASSLVGGNQETQYFGPGTRLLVL.

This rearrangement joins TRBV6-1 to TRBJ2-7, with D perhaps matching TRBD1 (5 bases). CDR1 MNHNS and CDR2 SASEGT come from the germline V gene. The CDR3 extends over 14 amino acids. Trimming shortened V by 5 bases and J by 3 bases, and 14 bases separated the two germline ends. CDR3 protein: CASSSGSSFYEQYV. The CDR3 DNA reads TGTGCCAGCAGTTCAGGGTCCTCCTTCTACGAGCAGTACGTC.

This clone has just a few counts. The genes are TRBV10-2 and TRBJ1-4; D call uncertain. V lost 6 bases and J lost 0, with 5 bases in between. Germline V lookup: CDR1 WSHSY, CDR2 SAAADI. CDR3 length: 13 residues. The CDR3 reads CASRHTTNEKLFF. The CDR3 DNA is TGCGCCAGCAGACATACAACTAATGAAAAACTGTTTTTT.

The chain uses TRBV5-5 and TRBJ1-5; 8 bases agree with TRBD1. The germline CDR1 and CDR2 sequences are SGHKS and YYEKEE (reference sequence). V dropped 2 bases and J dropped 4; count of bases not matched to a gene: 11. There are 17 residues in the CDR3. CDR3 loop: CASSLFGQGSRNQPQHF. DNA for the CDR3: TGTGCCAGCAGCTTATTTGGACAGGGTAGTCGGAATCAGCCCCAGCATTTT.

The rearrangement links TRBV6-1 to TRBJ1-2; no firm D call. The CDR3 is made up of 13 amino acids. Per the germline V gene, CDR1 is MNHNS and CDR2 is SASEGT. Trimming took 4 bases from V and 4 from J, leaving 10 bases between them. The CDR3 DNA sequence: TGTGCCAGCAGTGTCCGGGCACTCTATGGCTACACCTTC. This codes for CASSVRALYGYTF.

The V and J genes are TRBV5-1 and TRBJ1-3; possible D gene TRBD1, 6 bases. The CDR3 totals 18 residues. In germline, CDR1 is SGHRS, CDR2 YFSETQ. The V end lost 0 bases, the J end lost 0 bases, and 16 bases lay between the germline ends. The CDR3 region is CASSLVLQGRHSGNTIYF. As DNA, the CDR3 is TGCGCCAGCAGCTTGGTTTTACAGGGACGCCACTCTGGAAACACCATATATTTT.

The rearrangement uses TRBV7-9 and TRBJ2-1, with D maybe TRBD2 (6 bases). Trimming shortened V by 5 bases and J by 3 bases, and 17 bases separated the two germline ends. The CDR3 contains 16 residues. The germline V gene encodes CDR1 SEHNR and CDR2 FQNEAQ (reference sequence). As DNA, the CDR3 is TGTGCCAGCAGCCCGGAGCGACTAGTGGACTACAATGAGCAGTTCTTC. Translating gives CASSPERLVDYNEQFF.

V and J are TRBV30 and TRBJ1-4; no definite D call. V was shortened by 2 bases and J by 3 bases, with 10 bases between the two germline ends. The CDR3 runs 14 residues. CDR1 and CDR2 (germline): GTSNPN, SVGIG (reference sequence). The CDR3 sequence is CAWSLVGPNEKLFF. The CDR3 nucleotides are TGTGCCTGGAGTCTTGTCGGTCCTAATGAAAAACTGTTTTTT.

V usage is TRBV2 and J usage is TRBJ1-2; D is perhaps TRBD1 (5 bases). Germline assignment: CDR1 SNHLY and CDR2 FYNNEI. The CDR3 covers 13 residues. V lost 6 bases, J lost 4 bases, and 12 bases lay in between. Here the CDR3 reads CASSSGGGYGYTF. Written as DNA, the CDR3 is TGTGCCAGCAGCTCCGGGGGGGGCTATGGCTACACCTTC.

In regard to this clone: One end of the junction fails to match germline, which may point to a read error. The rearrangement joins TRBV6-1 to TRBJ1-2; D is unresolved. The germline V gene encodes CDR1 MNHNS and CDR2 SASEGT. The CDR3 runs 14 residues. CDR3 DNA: TGTGCCATCAGTGAGTATGGAGCAACCTATGGCTACACCTTC. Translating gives CAISEYGATYGYTF.

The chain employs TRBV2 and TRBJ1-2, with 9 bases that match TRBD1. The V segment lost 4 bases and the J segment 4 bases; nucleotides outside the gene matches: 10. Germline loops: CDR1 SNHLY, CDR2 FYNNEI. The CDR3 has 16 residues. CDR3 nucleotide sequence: TGTGCCAGCAGTGCCCGTCGTTCGGACAGGGGCTATGGCTACACCTTC. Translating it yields CASSARRSDRGYGYTF.

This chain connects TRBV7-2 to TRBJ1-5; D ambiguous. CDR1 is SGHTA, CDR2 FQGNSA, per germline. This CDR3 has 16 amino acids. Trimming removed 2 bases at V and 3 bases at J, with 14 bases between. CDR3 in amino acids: CASSLWFPRVNQPQHF. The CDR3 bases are TGTGCCAGCAGCTTATGGTTCCCAAGGGTCAATCAGCCCCAGCATTTT.

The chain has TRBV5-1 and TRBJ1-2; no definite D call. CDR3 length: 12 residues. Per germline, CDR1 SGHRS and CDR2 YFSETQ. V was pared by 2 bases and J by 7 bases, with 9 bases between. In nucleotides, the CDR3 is TGCGCCAGCAGCTTACACACGACTGGCTACACCTTC. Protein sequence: CASSLHTTGYTF.